This T cell receptor beta chain emerged from a study of cytomegalovirus exposure and HLA in healthy donors. The study, taken as a whole, reports: Later on, an analysis found that several of the most significant clusters appeared to be linked to common viral pathogens, which included parvovirus B19. Confirmation was obtained in vitro that three CMV-associated chains are specific for CMV antigens.

In the PCR, 60 Vbeta and 13 Jbeta primers were used. Sequenced by immunoSEQ multiplex PCR; TCRdb stores in-frame clones only, minus some. The sample yields fewer than 180,000 clones, roughly 80% seen once. Trimming cost V 4 bases and J 7 bases; bases outside gene matches: 2. From germline, CDR1 is SNHLY and CDR2 FYNNEI. The CDR3 totals 14 residues. In regard to this clone: Its target is not known.

The TCR originated in a human donor in good health. The rearrangement joins TRBV2 to TRBJ2-2, with TRBD1 matching over 11 bases. Sequenced input: PBMCs. The CDR3 coding sequence is TGTGCCAGCAGTGCGGGACAGGGGGTCGGGGAGCTGTTTTTT. Translation gives CASSAGQGVGELFF.